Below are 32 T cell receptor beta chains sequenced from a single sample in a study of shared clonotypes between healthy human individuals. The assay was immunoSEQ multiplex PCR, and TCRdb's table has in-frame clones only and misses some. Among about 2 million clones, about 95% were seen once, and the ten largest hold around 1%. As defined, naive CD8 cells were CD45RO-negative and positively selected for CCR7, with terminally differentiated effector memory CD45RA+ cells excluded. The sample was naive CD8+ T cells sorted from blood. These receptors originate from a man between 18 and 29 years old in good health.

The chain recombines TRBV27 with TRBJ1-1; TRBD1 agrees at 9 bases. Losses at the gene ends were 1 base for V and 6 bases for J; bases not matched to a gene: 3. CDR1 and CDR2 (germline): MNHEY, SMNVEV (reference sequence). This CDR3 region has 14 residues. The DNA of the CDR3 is TGTGCCAGCAGTTTATACAGGGGGCCCGCTGAAGCTTTCTTT. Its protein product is CASSLYRGPAEAFF.

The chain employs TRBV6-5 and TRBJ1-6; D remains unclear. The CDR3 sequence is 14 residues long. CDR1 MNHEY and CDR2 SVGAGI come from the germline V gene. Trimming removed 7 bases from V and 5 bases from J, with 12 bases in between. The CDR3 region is CASTPEPDNSPLHF. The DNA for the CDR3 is TGTGCCAGCACCCCCGAGCCTGATAATTCACCCCTCCACTTT.

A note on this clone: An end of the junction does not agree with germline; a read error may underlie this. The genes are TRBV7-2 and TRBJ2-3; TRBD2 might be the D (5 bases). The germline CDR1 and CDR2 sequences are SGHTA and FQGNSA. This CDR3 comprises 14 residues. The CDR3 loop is CASRLAFHTDTQYF. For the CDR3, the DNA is TGTGCCAGCAGGTTAGCGTTCCACACAGATACGCAGTATTTT.

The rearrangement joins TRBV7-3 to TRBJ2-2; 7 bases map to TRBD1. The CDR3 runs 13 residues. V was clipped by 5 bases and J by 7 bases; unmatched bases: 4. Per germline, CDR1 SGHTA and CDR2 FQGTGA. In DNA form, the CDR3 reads TGTGCCAGCAGCCTGACAGGGAACGGGGAGCTGTTTTTT. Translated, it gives CASSLTGNGELFF.

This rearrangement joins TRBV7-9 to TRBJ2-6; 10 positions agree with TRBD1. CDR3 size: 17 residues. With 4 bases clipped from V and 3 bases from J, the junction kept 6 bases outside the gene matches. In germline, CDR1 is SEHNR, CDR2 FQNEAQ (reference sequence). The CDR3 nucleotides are TGTGCCAGCAGCTCGGACAGGGGGGACTTTGGGGCCAACGTCCTGACTTTC. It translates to CASSSDRGDFGANVLTF.

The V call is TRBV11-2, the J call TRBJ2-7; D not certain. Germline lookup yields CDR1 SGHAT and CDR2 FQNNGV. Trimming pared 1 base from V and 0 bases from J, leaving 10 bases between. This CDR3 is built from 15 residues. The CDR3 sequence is CASSLGSVSSYEQYF. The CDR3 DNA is TGTGCCAGCAGCTTAGGATCCGTAAGCTCCTACGAGCAGTACTTC. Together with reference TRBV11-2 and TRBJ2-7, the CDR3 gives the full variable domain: EAGVAQSPRYKIIEKRQSVAFWCNPISGHATLYWYQQILGQGPKLLIQFQNNGVVDDSQLPKDRFSAERLKGVDSTLKIQPAKLEDSAVYLCASSLGSVSSYEQYFGPGTRLTVT.

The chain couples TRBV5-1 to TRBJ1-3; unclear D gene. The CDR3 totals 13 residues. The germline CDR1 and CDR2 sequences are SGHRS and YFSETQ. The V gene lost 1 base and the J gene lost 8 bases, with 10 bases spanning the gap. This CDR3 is CASSLWAGDTIYF. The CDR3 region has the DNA TGCGCCAGCAGCTTGTGGGCCGGCGACACCATATATTTT.

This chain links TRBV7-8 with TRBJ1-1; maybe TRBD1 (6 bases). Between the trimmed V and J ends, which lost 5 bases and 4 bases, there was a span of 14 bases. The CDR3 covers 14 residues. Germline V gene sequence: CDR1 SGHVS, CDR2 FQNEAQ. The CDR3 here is CASSQAGVGTEAFF. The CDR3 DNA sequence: TGTGCCAGCAGCCAGGCAGGGGTGGGCACTGAAGCTTTCTTT.

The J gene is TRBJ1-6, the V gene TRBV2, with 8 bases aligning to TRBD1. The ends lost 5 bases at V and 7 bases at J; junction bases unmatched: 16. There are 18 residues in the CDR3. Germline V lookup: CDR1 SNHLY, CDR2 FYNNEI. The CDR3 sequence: CASSPPGTGKATNSPLHF. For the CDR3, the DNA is TGTGCCAGCAGTCCCCCGGGGACAGGAAAAGCGACAAATTCACCCCTCCACTTT.

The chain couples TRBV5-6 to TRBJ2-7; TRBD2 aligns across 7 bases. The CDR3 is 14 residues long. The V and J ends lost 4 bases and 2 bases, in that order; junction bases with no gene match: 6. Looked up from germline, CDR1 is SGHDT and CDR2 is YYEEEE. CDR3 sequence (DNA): TGTGCCAGCAGCAGCGGGACTCATACCTACGAGCAGTACTTC. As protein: CASSSGTHTYEQYF.

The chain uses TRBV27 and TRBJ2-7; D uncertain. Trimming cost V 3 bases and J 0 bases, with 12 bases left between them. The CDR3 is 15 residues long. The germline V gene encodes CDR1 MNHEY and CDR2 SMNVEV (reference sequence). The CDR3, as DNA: TGTGCCAGCAGTTTCAAGGGCCGGAGCTCCTACGAGCAGTACTTC. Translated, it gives CASSFKGRSSYEQYF.

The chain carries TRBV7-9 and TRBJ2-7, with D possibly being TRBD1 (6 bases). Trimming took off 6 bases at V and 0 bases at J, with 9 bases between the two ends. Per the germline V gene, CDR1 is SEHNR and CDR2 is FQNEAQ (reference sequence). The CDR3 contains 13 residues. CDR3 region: CASRPDSSYEQYF. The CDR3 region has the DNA TGTGCCAGCAGACCGGACAGCTCCTACGAGCAGTACTTC.

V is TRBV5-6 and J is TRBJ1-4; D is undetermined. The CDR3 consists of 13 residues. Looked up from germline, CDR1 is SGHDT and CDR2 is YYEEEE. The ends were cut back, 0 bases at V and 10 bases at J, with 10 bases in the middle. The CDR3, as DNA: TGTGCCAGCAGCTTGGGTGCGGTGGGAAAACTGTTTTTT. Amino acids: CASSLGAVGKLFF.

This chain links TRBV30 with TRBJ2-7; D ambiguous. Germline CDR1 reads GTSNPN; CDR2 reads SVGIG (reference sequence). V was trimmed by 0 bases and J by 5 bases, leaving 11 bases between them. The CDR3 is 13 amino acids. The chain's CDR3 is CAWSVRGWDEQYF. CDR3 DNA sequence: TGTGCCTGGAGTGTACGTGGCTGGGACGAGCAGTACTTC.

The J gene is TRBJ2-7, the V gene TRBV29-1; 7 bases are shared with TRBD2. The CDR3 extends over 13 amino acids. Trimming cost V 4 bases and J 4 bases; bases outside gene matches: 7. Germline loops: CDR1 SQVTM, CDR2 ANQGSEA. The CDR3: CSVGNGEGYEQYF. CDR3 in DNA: TGCAGCGTTGGCAACGGGGAGGGGTACGAGCAGTACTTC.

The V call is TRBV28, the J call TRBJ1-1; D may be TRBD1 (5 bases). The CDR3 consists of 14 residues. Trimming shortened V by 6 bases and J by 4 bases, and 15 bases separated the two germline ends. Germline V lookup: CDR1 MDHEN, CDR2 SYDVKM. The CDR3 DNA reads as TGTGCCAGCAGCCCCCGGGGCGCGGGCACTGAAGCTTTCTTT. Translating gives CASSPRGAGTEAFF.

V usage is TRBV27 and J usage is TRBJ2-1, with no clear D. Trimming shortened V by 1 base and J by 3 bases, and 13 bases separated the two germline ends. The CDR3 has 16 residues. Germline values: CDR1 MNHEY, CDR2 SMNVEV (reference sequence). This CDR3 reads CASSLLSSYLYNEQFF. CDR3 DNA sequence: TGTGCCAGCAGTTTATTATCGTCGTACCTCTACAATGAGCAGTTCTTC.

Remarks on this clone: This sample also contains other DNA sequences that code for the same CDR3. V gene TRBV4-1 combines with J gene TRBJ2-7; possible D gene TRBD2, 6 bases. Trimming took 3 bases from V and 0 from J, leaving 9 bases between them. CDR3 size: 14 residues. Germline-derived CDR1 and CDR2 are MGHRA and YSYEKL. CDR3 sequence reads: CASSQEGLSYEQYF. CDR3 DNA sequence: TGCGCCAGCAGCCAGGAGGGACTCTCCTACGAGCAGTACTTC.

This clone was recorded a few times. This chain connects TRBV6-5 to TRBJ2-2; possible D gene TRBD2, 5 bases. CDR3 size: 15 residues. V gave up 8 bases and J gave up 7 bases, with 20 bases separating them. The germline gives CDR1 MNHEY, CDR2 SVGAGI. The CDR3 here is CASGPSAEAHGELFF. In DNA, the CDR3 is TGTGCCAGCGGACCCTCAGCGGAGGCTCACGGGGAGCTGTTTTTT.

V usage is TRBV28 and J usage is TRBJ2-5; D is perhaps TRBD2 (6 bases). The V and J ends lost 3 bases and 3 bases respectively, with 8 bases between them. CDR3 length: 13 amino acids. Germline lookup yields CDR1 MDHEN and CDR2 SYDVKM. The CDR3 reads CASSFWGEETQYF. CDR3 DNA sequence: TGTGCCAGCAGTTTCTGGGGGGAAGAGACCCAGTACTTC.

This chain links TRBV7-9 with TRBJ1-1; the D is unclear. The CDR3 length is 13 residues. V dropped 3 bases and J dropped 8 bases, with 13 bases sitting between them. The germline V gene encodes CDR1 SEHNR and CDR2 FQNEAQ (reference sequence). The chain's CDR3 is CASSLPDLGEAFF. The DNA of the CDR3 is TGTGCCAGCAGCTTGCCCGACTTAGGAGAAGCTTTCTTT.

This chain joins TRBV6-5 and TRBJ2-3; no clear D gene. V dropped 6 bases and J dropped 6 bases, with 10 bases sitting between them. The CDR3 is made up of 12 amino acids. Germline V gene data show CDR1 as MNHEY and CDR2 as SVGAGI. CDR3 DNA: TGTGCCAGCAGCCCCCCCGGGGATACGCAGTATTTT. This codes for CASSPPGDTQYF.

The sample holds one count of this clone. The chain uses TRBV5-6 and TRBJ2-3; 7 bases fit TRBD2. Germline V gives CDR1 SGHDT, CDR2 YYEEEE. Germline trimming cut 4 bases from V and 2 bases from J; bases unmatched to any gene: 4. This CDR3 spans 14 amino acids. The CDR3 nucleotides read TGTGCCAGCAGCCAACTAGCGACCACAGATACGCAGTATTTT. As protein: CASSQLATTDTQYF.

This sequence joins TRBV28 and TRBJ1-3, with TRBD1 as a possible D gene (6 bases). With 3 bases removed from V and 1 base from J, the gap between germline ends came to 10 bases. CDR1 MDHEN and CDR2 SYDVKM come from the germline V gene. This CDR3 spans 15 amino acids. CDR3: CASSLKGGSGNTIYF. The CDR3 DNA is TGTGCCAGCAGTTTGAAAGGGGGATCTGGAAACACCATATATTTT.

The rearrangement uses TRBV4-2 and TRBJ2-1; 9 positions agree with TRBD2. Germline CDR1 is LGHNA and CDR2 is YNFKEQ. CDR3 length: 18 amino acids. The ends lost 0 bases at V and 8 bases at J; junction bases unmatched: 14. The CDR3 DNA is TGTGCCAGCAGCCAAGAAGGAATAGCGGGGGTCGAGGGCGATGAGCAGTTCTTC. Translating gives CASSQEGIAGVEGDEQFF.

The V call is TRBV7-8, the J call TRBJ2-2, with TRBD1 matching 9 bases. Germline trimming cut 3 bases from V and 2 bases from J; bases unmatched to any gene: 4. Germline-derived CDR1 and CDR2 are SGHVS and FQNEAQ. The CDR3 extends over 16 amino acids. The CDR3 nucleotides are TGTGCCAGCAGCTTGGCGGGACAGGGTAACACCGGGGAGCTGTTTTTT. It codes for CASSLAGQGNTGELFF.

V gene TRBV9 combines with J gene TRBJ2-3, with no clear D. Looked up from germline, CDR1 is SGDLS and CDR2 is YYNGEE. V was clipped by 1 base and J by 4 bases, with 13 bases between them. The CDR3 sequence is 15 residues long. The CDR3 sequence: CASSVSGALSDTQYF. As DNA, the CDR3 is TGTGCCAGCAGCGTATCCGGTGCCCTCTCAGATACGCAGTATTTT.

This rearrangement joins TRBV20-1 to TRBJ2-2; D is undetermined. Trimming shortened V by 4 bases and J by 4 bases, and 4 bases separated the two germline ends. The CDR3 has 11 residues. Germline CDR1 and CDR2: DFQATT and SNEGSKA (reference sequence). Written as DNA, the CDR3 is TGCAGTGCTATAGTCACCGGGGAGCTGTTTTTT. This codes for CSAIVTGELFF.

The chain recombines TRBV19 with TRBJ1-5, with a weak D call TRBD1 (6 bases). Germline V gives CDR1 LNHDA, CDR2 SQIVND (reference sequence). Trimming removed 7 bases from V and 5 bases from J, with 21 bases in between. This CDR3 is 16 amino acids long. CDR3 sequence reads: CASTDSGPGDYQPQHF. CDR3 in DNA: TGTGCCAGTACGGACAGCGGGCCAGGTGACTATCAGCCCCAGCATTTT. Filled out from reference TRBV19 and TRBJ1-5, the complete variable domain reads DGGITQSPKYLFRKEGQNVTLSCEQNLNHDAMYWYRQDPGQGLRLIYYSQIVNDFQKGDIAEGYSVSREKKESFPLTVTSAQKNPTAFYLCASTDSGPGDYQPQHFGDGTRLSIL.

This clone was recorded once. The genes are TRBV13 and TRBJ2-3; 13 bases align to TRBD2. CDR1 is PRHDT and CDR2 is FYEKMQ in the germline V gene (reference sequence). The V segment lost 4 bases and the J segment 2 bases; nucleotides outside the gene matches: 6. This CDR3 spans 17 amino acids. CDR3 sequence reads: CASSSTLAGGSTDTQYF. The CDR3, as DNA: TGTGCCAGCAGCTCCACACTAGCGGGAGGGTCCACAGATACGCAGTATTTT.

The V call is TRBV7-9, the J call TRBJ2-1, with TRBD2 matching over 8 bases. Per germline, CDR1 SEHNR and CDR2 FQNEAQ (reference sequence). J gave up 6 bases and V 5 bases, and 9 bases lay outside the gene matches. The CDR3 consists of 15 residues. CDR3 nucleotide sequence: TGTGCCAGCAGCGTTAGCGGGGCGGAGAGCAATGAGCAGTTCTTC. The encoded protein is CASSVSGAESNEQFF. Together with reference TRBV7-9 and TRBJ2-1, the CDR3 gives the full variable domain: DTGVSQNPRHKITKRGQNVTFRCDPISEHNRLYWYRQTLGQGPEFLTYFQNEAQLEKSRLLSDRFSAERPKGSFSTLEIQRTEQGDSAMYLCASSVSGAESNEQFFGPGTRLTVL.

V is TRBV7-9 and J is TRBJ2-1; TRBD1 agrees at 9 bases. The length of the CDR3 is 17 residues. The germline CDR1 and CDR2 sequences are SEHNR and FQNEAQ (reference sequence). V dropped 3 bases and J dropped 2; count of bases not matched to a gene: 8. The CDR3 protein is CASSLVSGTGTYNEQFF. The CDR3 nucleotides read TGTGCCAGCAGCTTGGTATCCGGGACAGGGACCTACAATGAGCAGTTCTTC. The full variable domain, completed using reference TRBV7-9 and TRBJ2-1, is DTGVSQNPRHKITKRGQNVTFRCDPISEHNRLYWYRQTLGQGPEFLTYFQNEAQLEKSRLLSDRFSAERPKGSFSTLEIQRTEQGDSAMYLCASSLVSGTGTYNEQFFGPGTRLTVL.